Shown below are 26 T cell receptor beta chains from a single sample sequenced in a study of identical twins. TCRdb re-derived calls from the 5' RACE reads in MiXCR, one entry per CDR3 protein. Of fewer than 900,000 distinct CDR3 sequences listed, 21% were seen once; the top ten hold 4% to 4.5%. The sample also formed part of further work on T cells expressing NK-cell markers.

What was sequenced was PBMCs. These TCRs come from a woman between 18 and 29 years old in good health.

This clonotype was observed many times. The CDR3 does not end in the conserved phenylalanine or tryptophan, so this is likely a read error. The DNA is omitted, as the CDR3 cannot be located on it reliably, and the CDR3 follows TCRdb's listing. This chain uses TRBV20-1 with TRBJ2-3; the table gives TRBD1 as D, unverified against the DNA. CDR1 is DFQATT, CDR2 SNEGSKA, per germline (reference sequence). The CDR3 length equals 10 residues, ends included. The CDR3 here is CSAPGTDKVL.

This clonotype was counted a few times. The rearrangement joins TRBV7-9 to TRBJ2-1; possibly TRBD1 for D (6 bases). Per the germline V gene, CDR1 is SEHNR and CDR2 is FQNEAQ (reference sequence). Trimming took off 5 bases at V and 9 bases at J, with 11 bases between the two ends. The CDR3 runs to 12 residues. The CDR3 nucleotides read TGTGCCAGCAGCCTCGTAGGGGGTGAGCAGTTCTTC. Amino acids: CASSLVGGEQFF.

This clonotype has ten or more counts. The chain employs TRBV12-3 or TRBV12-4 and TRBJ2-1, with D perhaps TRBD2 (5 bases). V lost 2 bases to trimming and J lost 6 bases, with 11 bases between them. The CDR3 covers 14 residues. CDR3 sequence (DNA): TGTGCCAGCAGTTTATCCCGTGGGAGCAATGAGCAGTTCTTC. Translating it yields CASSLSRGSNEQFF.

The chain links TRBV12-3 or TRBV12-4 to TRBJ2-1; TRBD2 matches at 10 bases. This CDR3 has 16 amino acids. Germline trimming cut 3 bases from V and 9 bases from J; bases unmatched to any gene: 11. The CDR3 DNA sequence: TGTGCCAGCAGTTTCTCTCCGGCTAGCGGGAGAAGTGAGCAGTTCTTC. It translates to CASSFSPASGRSEQFF.

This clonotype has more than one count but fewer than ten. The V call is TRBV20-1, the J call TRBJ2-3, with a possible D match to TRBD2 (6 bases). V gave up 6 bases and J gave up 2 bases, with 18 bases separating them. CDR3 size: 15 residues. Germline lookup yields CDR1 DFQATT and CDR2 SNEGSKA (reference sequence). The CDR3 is CSARLRDFNTDTQYF. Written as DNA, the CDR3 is TGCAGTGCAAGGCTCCGGGACTTTAACACAGATACGCAGTATTTT.

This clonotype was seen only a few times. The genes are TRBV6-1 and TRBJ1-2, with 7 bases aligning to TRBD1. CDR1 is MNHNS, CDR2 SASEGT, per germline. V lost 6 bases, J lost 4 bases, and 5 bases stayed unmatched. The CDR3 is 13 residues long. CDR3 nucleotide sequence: TGTGCCAGCAGGAAAGGGGGCGCCTATGGCTACACCTTC. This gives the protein CASRKGGAYGYTF.

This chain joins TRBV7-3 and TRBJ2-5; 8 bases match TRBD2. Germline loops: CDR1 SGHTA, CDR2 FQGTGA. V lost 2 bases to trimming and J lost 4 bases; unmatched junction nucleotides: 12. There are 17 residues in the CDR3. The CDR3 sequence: CASSLGPGGFRGETQYF. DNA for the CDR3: TGTGCCAGCAGCTTAGGTCCGGGGGGGTTTCGTGGAGAGACCCAGTACTTC.

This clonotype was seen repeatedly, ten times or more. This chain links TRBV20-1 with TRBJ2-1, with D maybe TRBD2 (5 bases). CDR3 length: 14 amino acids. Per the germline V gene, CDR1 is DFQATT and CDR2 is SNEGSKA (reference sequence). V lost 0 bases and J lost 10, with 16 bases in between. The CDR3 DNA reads TGCAGTGCTAGAGACCCCTTACTAGAGGGCGAGCAGTTCTTC. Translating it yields CSARDPLLEGEQFF.

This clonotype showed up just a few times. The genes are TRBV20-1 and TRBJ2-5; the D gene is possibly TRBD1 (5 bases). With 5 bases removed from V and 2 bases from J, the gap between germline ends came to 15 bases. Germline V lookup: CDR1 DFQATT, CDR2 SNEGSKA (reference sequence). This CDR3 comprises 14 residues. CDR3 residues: CSAFLGAVQETQYF. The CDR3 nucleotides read TGCAGTGCTTTCCTAGGGGCAGTACAAGAGACCCAGTACTTC.

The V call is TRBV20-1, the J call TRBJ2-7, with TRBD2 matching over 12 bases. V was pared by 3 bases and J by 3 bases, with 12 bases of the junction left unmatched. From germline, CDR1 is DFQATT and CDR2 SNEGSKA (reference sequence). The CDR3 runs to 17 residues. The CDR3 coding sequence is TGCAGTGCTAGGGCTGGACTAGCGGGACTCAATTTCTACGAGCAGTACTTC. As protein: CSARAGLAGLNFYEQYF.

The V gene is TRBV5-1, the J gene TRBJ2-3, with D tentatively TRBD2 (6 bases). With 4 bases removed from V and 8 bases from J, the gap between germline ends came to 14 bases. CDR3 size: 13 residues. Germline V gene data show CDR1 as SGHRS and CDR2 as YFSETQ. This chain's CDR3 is CASSGGLLGTQYF. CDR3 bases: TGCGCCAGCAGCGGGGGGTTGTTAGGTACGCAGTATTTT.

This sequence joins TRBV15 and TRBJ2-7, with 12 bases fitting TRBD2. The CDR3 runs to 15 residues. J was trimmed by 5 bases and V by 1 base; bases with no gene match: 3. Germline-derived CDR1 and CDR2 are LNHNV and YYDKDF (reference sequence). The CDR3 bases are TGTGCCACCAGCAGAGGGACTAGCGGGACTCACGAGCAGTACTTC. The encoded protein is CATSRGTSGTHEQYF.

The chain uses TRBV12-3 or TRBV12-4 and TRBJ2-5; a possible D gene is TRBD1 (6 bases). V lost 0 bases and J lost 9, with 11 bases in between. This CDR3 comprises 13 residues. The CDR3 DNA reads TGTGCCAGCAGTTTAGCGGGGGCACAGTCCCAGTACTTC. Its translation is CASSLAGAQSQYF.

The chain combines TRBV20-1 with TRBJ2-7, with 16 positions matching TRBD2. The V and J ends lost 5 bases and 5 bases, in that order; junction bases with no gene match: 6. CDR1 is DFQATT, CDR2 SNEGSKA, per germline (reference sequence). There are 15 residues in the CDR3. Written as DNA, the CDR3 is TGCAGTGCTCCGGGACTAGCGGGGGGGCAGGACGAGCAGTACTTC. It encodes CSAPGLAGGQDEQYF.

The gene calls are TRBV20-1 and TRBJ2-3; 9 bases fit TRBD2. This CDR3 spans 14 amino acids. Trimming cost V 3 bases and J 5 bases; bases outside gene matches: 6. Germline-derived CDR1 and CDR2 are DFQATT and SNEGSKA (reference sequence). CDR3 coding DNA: TGCAGTGCTAGTTGGCGGGGGGGCGGAGATACGCAGTATTTT. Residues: CSASWRGGGDTQYF.

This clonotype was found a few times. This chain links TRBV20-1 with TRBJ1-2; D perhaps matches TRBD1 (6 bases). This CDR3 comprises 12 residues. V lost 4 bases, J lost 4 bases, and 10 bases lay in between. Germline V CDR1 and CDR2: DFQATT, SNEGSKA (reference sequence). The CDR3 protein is CSATGTPYGYTF. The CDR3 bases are TGCAGTGCTACCGGGACACCCTATGGCTACACCTTC.

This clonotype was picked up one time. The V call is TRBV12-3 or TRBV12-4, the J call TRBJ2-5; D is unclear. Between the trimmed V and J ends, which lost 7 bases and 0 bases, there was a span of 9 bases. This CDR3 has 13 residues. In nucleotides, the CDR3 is TGTGCCAGCACCGAGGAGAACCAAGAGACCCAGTACTTC. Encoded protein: CASTEENQETQYF.

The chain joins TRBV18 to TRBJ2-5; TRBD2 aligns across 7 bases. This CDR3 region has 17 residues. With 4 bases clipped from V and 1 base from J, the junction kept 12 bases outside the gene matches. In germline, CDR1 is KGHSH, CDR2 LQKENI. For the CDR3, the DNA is TGTGCCAGCTCACGAGCACAGGTCAGACTAGCCCAAGAGACCCAGTACTTC. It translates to CASSRAQVRLAQETQYF.

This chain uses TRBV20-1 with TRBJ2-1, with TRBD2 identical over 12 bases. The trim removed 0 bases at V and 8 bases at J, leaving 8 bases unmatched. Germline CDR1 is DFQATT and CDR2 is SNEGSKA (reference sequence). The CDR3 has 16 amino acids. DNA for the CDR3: TGCAGTGCTAGAGATCCTAGCGGGAGGGCCATCGATGAGCAGTTCTTC. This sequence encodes CSARDPSGRAIDEQFF.

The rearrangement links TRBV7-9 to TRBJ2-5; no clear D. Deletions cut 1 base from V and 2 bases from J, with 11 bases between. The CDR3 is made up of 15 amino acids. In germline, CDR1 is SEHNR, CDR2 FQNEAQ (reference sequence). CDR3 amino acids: CASSLVRTDQETQYF. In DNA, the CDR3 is TGTGCCAGCAGCTTAGTTAGGACGGATCAAGAGACCCAGTACTTC.

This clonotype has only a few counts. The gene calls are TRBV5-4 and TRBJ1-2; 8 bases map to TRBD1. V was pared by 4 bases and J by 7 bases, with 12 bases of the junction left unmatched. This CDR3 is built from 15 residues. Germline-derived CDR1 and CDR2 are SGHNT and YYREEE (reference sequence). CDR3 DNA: TGTGCCAGCAGCATTGAGACAGGGGTGGTTGTTGGCTACACCTTC. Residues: CASSIETGVVVGYTF.

CDR3 nucleotides: TGTGCCAGCAGCTTAGATGCGGGGGGGCTTGATCTGTATTTT. Protein sequence: CASSLDAGGLDLYF. The gene calls are TRBV7-9 and TRBJ2-3; 9 nucleotides align to TRBD2. V lost 1 base and J lost 14; bases outside the gene matches: 10. The germline V gene encodes CDR1 SEHNR and CDR2 FQNEAQ (reference sequence). The CDR3 runs 14 residues. Full variable domain (outside the CDR3, taken from reference TRBV7-9 and TRBJ2-3): DTGVSQNPRHKITKRGQNVTFRCDPISEHNRLYWYRQTLGQGPEFLTYFQNEAQLEKSRLLSDRFSAERPKGSFSTLEIQRTEQGDSAMYLCASSLDAGGLDLYFGPGTRLTVL.

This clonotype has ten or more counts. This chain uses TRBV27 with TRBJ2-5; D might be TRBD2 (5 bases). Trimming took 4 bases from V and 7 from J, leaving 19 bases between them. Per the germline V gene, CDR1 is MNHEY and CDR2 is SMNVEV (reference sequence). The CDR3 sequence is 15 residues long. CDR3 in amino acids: CASSYPFWRVGTQYF. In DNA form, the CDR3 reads TGTGCCAGCAGTTATCCTTTTTGGCGGGTTGGGACCCAGTACTTC.

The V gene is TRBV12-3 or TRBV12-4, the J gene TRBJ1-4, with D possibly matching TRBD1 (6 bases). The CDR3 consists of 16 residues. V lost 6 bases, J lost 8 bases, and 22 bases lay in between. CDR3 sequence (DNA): TGTGCCAGCAGCCTAGACAGGACTCCCACCAGGGAAAAACTGTTTTTT. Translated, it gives CASSLDRTPTREKLFF.

DNA for the CDR3: TGTGCCAGCAGTGATGGAGTCCGGGACTCCTCCTACAATGAGCAGTTCTTC. This encodes CASSDGVRDSSYNEQFF. This chain connects TRBV6-1 to TRBJ2-1, with D possibly being TRBD2 (6 bases). Germline assignment: CDR1 MNHNS and CDR2 SASEGT. Trimming took 3 bases from V and 0 from J, leaving 15 bases between them. The CDR3 is made up of 17 amino acids.

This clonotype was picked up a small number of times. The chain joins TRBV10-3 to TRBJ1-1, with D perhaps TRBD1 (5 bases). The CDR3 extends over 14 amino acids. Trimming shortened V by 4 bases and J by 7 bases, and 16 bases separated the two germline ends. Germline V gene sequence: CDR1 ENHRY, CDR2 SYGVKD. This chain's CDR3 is CAISVSGGRGEAFF. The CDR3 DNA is TGTGCCATCAGTGTGTCGGGGGGTCGGGGTGAAGCTTTCTTT.